One and the same sample provided the 7 T cell receptor beta chains below, sequenced in a study of T cell repertoires in cytomegalovirus infection. TCRdb independently ran MiXCR on the reads; one entry per CDR3 protein. The table has 150,000 to 200,000 distinct CDR3 sequences, roughly an eighth seen once; the top ten hold over 20%. Material for sequencing was PBMCs. These receptor sequences come from a human donor in good health (CMV status not recorded). Some clones in this sample may be carry-over from other donors' samples.

This clonotype was detected many times. J is TRBJ2-3 and V is TRBV10-2; TRBD2 might be the D (7 bases). The CDR3 totals 16 residues. CDR1 and CDR2 from the germline V gene are WSHSY and SAAADI. Between the trimmed V and J ends, which lost 0 bases and 6 bases, there was a span of 16 bases. Written as DNA, the CDR3 is TGCGCCAGCAGTGAGTCCCATGGGGGGGCAACGGATACGCAGTATTTT. It yields the protein CASSESHGGATDTQYF.

This clonotype has just a few counts. J is TRBJ2-7 and V is TRBV29-1; the D is unclear. Germline V gives CDR1 SQVTM, CDR2 ANQGSEA. V dropped 7 bases and J dropped 1 base, with 11 bases sitting between them. The CDR3 is made up of 12 amino acids. In nucleotides, the CDR3 is TGCAGCGCATTGGACGGTTCCTACGAGCAGTACTTC. Amino acids: CSALDGSYEQYF.

This clonotype was counted ten times or more. This chain uses TRBV7-9 with TRBJ2-7; D is ambiguous. CDR1 is SEHNR and CDR2 is FQNEAQ in the germline V gene (reference sequence). The CDR3 is 11 residues long. The ends were cut back, 1 base at V and 5 bases at J, with 3 bases in the middle. CDR3 DNA sequence: TGTGCCAGCAGCTTAGGCAACGAGCAGTACTTC. Translation: CASSLGNEQYF.

This clonotype was picked up many times. The rearrangement uses TRBV20-1 and TRBJ1-1, with D possibly TRBD1 on 5 matching bases. Germline CDR1 is DFQATT and CDR2 is SNEGSKA (reference sequence). Between the trimmed V and J ends, which lost 7 bases and 6 bases, there was a span of 18 bases. This CDR3 region has 13 residues. Here the CDR3 DNA reads TGCAGTGTCCCAGGGCCTTGGGACGCTGAAGCTTTCTTT. Translated: CSVPGPWDAEAFF.

This clonotype was counted ten times or more. The V call is TRBV7-2, the J call TRBJ2-7, with 7 bases that match TRBD2. This CDR3 has 14 amino acids. The J segment lost 5 bases and the V segment lost 1 base, leaving 5 bases of the junction unmatched. Per the germline V gene, CDR1 is SGHTA and CDR2 is FQGNSA. DNA for the CDR3: TGTGCCAGCAGCTTAGGACTAGCCAATCACGAGCAGTACTTC. Protein: CASSLGLANHEQYF. The full variable domain, in which reference TRBV7-2 and TRBJ2-7 provide the parts outside the CDR3, is GAGVSQSPSNKVTEKGKDVELRCDPISGHTALYWYRQSLGQGLEFLIYFQGNSAPDKSGLPSDRFSAERTGGSVSTLTIQRTQQEDSAVYLCASSLGLANHEQYFGPGTRLTVT.

This clonotype was recorded many times. The chain is built from TRBV7-2 and TRBJ2-3, with 11 bases fitting TRBD2. V gave up 2 bases and J gave up 4 bases; unmatched junction bases: 11. Per germline, CDR1 SGHTA and CDR2 FQGNSA. The CDR3 is 18 amino acids. The DNA for the CDR3 is TGTGCCAGCAGCTTATTTCTAGCGGGAGGAACTTCCGCAGATACGCAGTATTTT. Protein: CASSLFLAGGTSADTQYF.

The chain employs TRBV6-2 or TRBV6-3 and TRBJ1-2; perhaps TRBD1 as D (5 bases). Germline CDR1 reads MNHEY; CDR2 reads SVGEGT. This CDR3 has 11 residues. V shed 8 bases and J shed 8 bases, with 12 bases lying between them. The CDR3 loop reads CASSRRQGYTF. CDR3 nucleotides: TGTGCCAGCTCGAGACGACAGGGCTACACCTTC.